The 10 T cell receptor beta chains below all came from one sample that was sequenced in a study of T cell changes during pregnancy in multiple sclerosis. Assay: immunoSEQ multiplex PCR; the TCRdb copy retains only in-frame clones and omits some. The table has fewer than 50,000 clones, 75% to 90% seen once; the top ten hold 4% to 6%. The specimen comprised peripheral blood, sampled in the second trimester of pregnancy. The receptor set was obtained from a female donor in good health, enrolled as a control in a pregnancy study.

The CDR3 DNA sequence: TGTGCCAGCAGTTACACGGGGAGGGGAATGAACCAGCCCCAGCATTTT. Amino acids: CASSYTGRGMNQPQHF. V usage is TRBV6-6 and J usage is TRBJ1-5; possibly TRBD1 for D (5 bases). Germline assignment: CDR1 MNHNY and CDR2 SVGAGI (reference sequence). This CDR3 is 16 amino acids long. V lost 2 bases to trimming and J lost 7 bases, with 18 bases between them.

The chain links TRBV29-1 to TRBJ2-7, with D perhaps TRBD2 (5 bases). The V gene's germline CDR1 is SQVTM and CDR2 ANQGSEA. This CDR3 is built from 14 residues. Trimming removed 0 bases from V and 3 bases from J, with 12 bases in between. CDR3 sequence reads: CSVEESGVVYEQYF. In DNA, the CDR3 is TGCAGCGTTGAAGAATCCGGGGTGGTCTACGAGCAGTACTTC.

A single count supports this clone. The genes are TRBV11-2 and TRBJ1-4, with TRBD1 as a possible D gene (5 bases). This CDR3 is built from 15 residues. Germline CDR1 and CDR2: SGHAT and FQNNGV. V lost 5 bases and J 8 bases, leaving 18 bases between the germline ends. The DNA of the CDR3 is TGTGCCAGCAGCCGCCTCGTCGTGGACACAGAAAAACTGTTTTTT. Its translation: CASSRLVVDTEKLFF.

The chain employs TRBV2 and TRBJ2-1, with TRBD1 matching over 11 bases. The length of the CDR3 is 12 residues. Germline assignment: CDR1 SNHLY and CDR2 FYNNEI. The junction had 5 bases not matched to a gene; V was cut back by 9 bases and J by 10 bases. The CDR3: CARGQGAWEQFF. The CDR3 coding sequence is TGTGCCAGAGGACAGGGGGCATGGGAGCAGTTCTTC. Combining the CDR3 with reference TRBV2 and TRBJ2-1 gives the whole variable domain EPEVTQTPSHQVTQMGQEVILRCVPISNHLYFYWYRQILGQKVEFLVSFYNNEISEKSEIFDDQFSVERPDGSNFTLKIRSTKLEDSAMYFCARGQGAWEQFFGPGTRLTVL.

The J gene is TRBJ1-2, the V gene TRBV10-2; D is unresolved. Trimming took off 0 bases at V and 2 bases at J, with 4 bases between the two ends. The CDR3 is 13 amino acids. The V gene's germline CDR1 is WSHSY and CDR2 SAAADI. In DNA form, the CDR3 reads TGCGCCAGCAGTGAGTCTGCGAACTATGGCTACACCTTC. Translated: CASSESANYGYTF.

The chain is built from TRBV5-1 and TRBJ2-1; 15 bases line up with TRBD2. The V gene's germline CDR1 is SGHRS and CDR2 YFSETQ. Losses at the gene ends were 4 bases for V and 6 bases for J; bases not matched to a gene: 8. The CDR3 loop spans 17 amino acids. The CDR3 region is CASSTGQGLAGGNEQFF. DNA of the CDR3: TGCGCCAGCAGCACAGGACAGGGACTAGCGGGGGGCAATGAGCAGTTCTTC.

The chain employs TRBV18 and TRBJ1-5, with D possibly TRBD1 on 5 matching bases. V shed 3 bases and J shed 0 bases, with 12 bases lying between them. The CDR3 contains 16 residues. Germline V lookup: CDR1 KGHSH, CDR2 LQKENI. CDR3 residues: CASSPLGGDSNQPQHF. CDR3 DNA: TGTGCCAGCTCACCCCTCGGGGGGGATAGCAATCAGCCCCAGCATTTT.

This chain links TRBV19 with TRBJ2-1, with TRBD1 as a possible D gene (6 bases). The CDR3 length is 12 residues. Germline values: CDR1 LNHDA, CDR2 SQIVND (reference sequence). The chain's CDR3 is CASGESFGEQFF. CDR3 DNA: TGTGCTTCAGGGGAATCCTTTGGTGAGCAGTTCTTC. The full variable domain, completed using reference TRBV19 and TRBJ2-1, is DGGITQSPKYLFRKEGQNVTLSCEQNLNHDAMYWYRQDPGQGLRLIYYSQIVNDFQKGDIAEGYSVSREKKESFPLTVTSAQKNPTAFYLCASGESFGEQFFGPGTRLTVL.

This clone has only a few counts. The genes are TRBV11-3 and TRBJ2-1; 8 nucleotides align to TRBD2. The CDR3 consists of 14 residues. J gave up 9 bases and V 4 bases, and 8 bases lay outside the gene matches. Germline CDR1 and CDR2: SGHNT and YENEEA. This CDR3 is CASSSGTSVGEQFF. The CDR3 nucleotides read TGTGCCAGCAGCTCCGGGACTAGTGTTGGTGAGCAGTTCTTC.

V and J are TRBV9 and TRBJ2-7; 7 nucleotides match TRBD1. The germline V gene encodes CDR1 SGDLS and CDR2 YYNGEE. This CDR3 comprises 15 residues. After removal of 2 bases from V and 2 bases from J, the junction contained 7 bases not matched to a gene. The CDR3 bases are TGTGCCAGCAGCGTCGACAGGGTTGGAACCTACGAGCAGTACTTC. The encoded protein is CASSVDRVGTYEQYF. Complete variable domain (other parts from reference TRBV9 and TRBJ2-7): DSGVTQTPKHLITATGQRVTLRCSPRSGDLSVYWYQQSLDQGLQFLIQYYNGEERAKGNILERFSAQQFPDLHSELNLSSLELGDSALYFCASSVDRVGTYEQYFGPGTRLTVT.